The clone carrying this T cell receptor (beta chain) occurred a few times. Sequencing used immunoSEQ multiplex PCR; TCRdb keeps in-frame clones, though not all of them. Here the sample spans around 940,000 clones, about 80% being singletons. The V gene end was trimmed by 4 bases and the J gene end by 2 bases; junction bases not matched to a gene: 9. The CDR3 is made up of 17 amino acids. Germline lookup yields CDR1 GTSNPN and CDR2 SVGIG (reference sequence). This specimen belongs to a study of shared clonotypes between healthy human individuals. Input material: memory CD4+ T cells sorted from blood. The subset is: CD45RA-negative fraction. This chain uses TRBV30 with TRBJ2-6; 9 bases line up with TRBD1. This TCR was recovered from a man between 18 and 29 years old in good health. CDR3 DNA sequence: TGTGCCTGGAAGAGGGGACAGGGTCAACCTGGGGCCAACGTCCTGACTTTC. Its translation is CAWKRGQGQPGANVLTF.